The 30 T cell receptor beta chains given below trace back to one sample, sequenced in a study of Ad26.COV2.S vaccination and SARS-CoV-2 variants. Sequenced by immunoSEQ multiplex PCR; TCRdb stores in-frame clones only, minus some. The repertoire holds a few hundred thousand clones, about nine tenths seen once, with around 3.5% in the top ten. Treatment in this sample: some 20 received Ad26.COV2.S at low or high dose, single or two shots; about 5 received placebo; per-sample allocation not given. Sampling occurred on day 63 after the first vaccine or placebo injection. Sample: peripheral blood, taken in a trial of Ad26.COV2.S vaccine versus placebo. The receptors were gathered from a person aged 18-65 years who received the Ad26.COV2.S COVID-19 vaccine or a placebo.

The chain combines TRBV21-1 with TRBJ2-7; the D segment call TRBD1 is taken from the table without a DNA check. TRBV21-1 is described as a pseudogene. The CDR3 has 14 amino acids. The CDR3 loop is CASSSGTKPYEQYF. CDR3 nucleotides: TGTGCCAGCAGTTCCGGGACAAAACCCTACGAGCAGTACTTC.

The rearrangement joins TRBV19 to TRBJ2-3; maybe TRBD2 (6 bases). CDR1 is LNHDA and CDR2 is SQIVND in the germline V gene (reference sequence). Trimming took 3 bases from V and 2 from J, leaving 9 bases between them. The CDR3 runs 14 residues. Here the CDR3 reads CASSIGDSTDTQYF. CDR3 coding DNA: TGTGCCAGTAGTATTGGGGACTCCACAGATACGCAGTATTTT.

V and J are TRBV9 and TRBJ1-3; no clear D gene. Germline V gene data show CDR1 as SGDLS and CDR2 as YYNGEE. Trimming pared 4 bases from V and 4 bases from J, leaving 12 bases between. This CDR3 comprises 14 residues. DNA for the CDR3: TGTGCCAGCAGCCCAGCCCTCTGGGGAAACACCATATATTTT. It translates to CASSPALWGNTIYF.

The rearrangement links TRBV2 to TRBJ1-4; D uncertain. Trimming removed 6 bases from V and 7 bases from J, with 15 bases in between. Germline CDR1 is SNHLY and CDR2 is FYNNEI. The CDR3 spans 14 residues. The chain's CDR3 is CASRRTVGLEKLFF. In DNA, the CDR3 is TGTGCCAGCAGGAGGACCGTAGGGCTTGAAAAACTGTTTTTT.

Of note for this clone: The same CDR3 is also encoded by other DNA sequences in this sample. V gene TRBV3-1 (or the pseudogene TRBV3-2) combines with J gene TRBJ2-7; 7 bases match TRBD1. V lost 1 base and J lost 2; bases outside the gene matches: 2. The CDR3 is made up of 14 amino acids. Germline V gives CDR1 LGHDT, CDR2 YNNKEL (reference sequence). DNA of the CDR3: TGTGCCAGCAGCCAAGGACAGGGCCCCTACGAGCAGTACTTC. Translating it yields CASSQGQGPYEQYF.

This clone was observed a few times. The chain joins TRBV4-1 to TRBJ1-2, with TRBD1 matching over 8 bases. Germline V gene data show CDR1 as MGHRA and CDR2 as YSYEKL. This CDR3 contains 15 residues. The trim removed 1 base at V and 4 bases at J, leaving 5 bases unmatched. The CDR3 reads CASSQGQGLSYGYTF. The DNA for the CDR3 is TGCGCCAGCAGCCAAGGACAGGGGCTTTCCTATGGCTACACCTTC.

The chain has TRBV7-3 and TRBJ2-3, with 7 positions matching TRBD2. Germline V lookup: CDR1 SGHTA, CDR2 FQGTGA. V shed 0 bases and J 1 base; nucleotides not matched to a gene: 4. The CDR3 extends over 16 amino acids. In DNA form, the CDR3 reads TGTGCCAGCAGCTTAACAATGAGCGGGGGCACAGATACGCAGTATTTT. Protein sequence: CASSLTMSGGTDTQYF.

The chain employs TRBV5-1 and TRBJ2-7; D is undetermined. CDR1 and CDR2 (germline): SGHRS, YFSETQ. The CDR3 sequence is 13 residues long. Trimming removed 2 bases at V and 3 bases at J, with 9 bases between. CDR3: CASSFNTFYEQYF. Here the CDR3 DNA reads TGCGCCAGCAGCTTTAATACATTCTACGAGCAGTACTTC.

The CDR3 bases are TGTGCCAGCAGCGTCACCGGACAGGGGCTCGTCCGAGCGGATGGCTACACCTTC. Its protein is CASSVTGQGLVRADGYTF. V gene TRBV7-2 combines with J gene TRBJ1-2, with 9 bases fitting TRBD1. J gave up 6 bases and V 5 bases, and 19 bases lay outside the gene matches. Germline CDR1 reads SGHTA; CDR2 reads FQGNSA. The CDR3 length is 18 residues.

This rearrangement joins TRBV19 to TRBJ1-1; unclear D gene. V was pared by 3 bases and J by 3 bases, with 8 bases between. The CDR3 extends over 13 amino acids. CDR1 LNHDA and CDR2 SQIVND come from the germline V gene (reference sequence). CDR3: CASSIQRDTEAFF. The CDR3 DNA reads TGTGCCAGTAGTATTCAGAGGGACACTGAAGCTTTCTTT.

V usage is TRBV21-1 and J usage is TRBJ2-7; TRBD1 is taken as the D call from the table, unchecked against the DNA. TRBV21-1 is noted as a pseudogene. The CDR3 extends over 12 amino acids. Here the CDR3 reads CASRDREYEQYF. The CDR3 DNA sequence: TGTGCCAGCCGGGACAGGGAGTACGAGCAGTACTTC.

In its sample, this clone was seen a few times. The chain uses TRBV7-2 and TRBJ2-5; no reliable D call. Germline V gene data show CDR1 as SGHTA and CDR2 as FQGNSA. The V end lost 4 bases, the J end lost 4 bases, and 13 bases lay between the germline ends. The length of the CDR3 is 14 residues. For the CDR3, the DNA is TGTGCCAGCAGCTCGTCTTCCCGGGCAGAGACCCAGTACTTC. Translated: CASSSSSRAETQYF.

This clone was detected a few times. This chain joins TRBV6-2 or TRBV6-3 and TRBJ1-1, with D unresolved. CDR3 length equals 14 residues. Trimming removed 4 bases from V and 3 bases from J, with 12 bases in between. Germline CDR1 reads MNHEY; CDR2 reads SVGEGT. In DNA form, the CDR3 reads TGTGCCAGCAGTTTGTCCGGGAGGCACACTGAAGCTTTCTTT. Its translation: CASSLSGRHTEAFF.

The rearrangement uses TRBV25-1 and TRBJ1-1; 7 bases are a match to TRBD1. The V gene's germline CDR1 is MGHDK and CDR2 SYGVNS. The CDR3 runs to 15 residues. The V and J ends lost 3 bases and 1 base, in that order; junction bases with no gene match: 5. CDR3 loop: CASSDRGRGNTEAFF. Written as DNA, the CDR3 is TGTGCCAGCAGTGATAGGGGGCGGGGGAACACTGAAGCTTTCTTT.

This clone appeared once. The chain links TRBV19 to TRBJ2-6; 9 positions match TRBD2. CDR3 length: 16 residues. V dropped 9 bases and J dropped 0; count of bases not matched to a gene: 6. The germline gives CDR1 LNHDA, CDR2 SQIVND (reference sequence). The CDR3 reads CASLTSGSSGANVLTF. CDR3 DNA: TGTGCCAGCCTGACTAGCGGAAGCTCTGGGGCCAACGTCCTGACTTTC. Supplemented by reference TRBV19 and TRBJ2-6, the full variable domain reads DGGITQSPKYLFRKEGQNVTLSCEQNLNHDAMYWYRQDPGQGLRLIYYSQIVNDFQKGDIAEGYSVSREKKESFPLTVTSAQKNPTAFYLCASLTSGSSGANVLTFGAGSRLTVL.

This clone was detected once. The chain joins TRBV7-3 to TRBJ1-1, with D maybe TRBD1 (5 bases). Per the germline V gene, CDR1 is SGHTA and CDR2 is FQGTGA. The CDR3 is 14 amino acids. V shed 2 bases and J shed 8 bases, with 15 bases lying between them. The CDR3 loop is CASSLAGEAHEAFF. DNA for the CDR3: TGTGCCAGCAGCTTAGCGGGGGAGGCACACGAAGCTTTCTTT.

The J gene is TRBJ2-5, the V gene TRBV9, with 7 bases matching TRBD2. V gave up 4 bases and J gave up 8 bases; unmatched junction bases: 5. The length of the CDR3 is 12 residues. The V gene's germline CDR1 is SGDLS and CDR2 YYNGEE. As DNA, the CDR3 is TGTGCCAGCAGCCGGACTAGGCGTACCCAGTACTTC. It translates to CASSRTRRTQYF.

CDR3 bases: TGTGCCAGCAGTTACGCAGGGTATTGGCGTGGCTACACCTTC. This sequence encodes CASSYAGYWRGYTF. This chain connects TRBV6-5 to TRBJ1-2; D might be TRBD1 (5 bases). Trimming took off 2 bases at V and 7 bases at J, with 14 bases between the two ends. The CDR3 has 14 amino acids. The V gene's germline CDR1 is MNHEY and CDR2 SVGAGI.

This clone was seen just once. This chain joins TRBV18 and TRBJ1-2; a weak D match, TRBD1 (6 bases). The germline V gene has CDR1 KGHSH and CDR2 LQKENI. Trimming shortened V by 0 bases and J by 2 bases, and 13 bases separated the two germline ends. This CDR3 has 16 residues. CDR3 protein: CASSPPRTATNYGYTF. In nucleotides, the CDR3 is TGTGCCAGCTCACCACCGAGGACAGCAACAAACTATGGCTACACCTTC.

V and J are TRBV18 and TRBJ1-4; perhaps TRBD1 as D (5 bases). The CDR3 sequence is 14 residues long. The germline gives CDR1 KGHSH, CDR2 LQKENI. V dropped 0 bases and J dropped 6 bases, with 8 bases sitting between them. CDR3 in amino acids: CASSPPTRDEKLFF. CDR3 DNA sequence: TGTGCCAGCTCACCACCGACCAGGGATGAAAAACTGTTTTTT.

Points on this clone: A junction boundary mismatches the germline segment, possibly from a read error. The chain uses TRBV4-1 and TRBJ2-7, with D possibly being TRBD1 (6 bases). The CDR3 loop spans 15 amino acids. Germline V gene data show CDR1 as MGHRA and CDR2 as YSYEKL. The CDR3 protein is CASNQPGRGIYEQYF. Written as DNA, the CDR3 is TGCGCCAGCAACCAACCGGGCAGGGGTATCTACGAGCAGTACTTC.

This chain connects TRBV27 to TRBJ1-1, with D unclear. The CDR3 contains 13 residues. Germline V gene lookup returns CDR1 MNHEY and CDR2 SMNVEV (reference sequence). V was pared by 0 bases and J by 4 bases, with 6 bases between. In DNA form, the CDR3 reads TGTGCCAGCAGTTTATCGGTCGGCACTGAAGCTTTCTTT. Translating gives CASSLSVGTEAFF.

This chain links TRBV5-1 with TRBJ2-5, with D uncertain. CDR1 SGHRS and CDR2 YFSETQ come from the germline V gene. V was pared by 0 bases and J by 4 bases, with 10 bases between. The CDR3 totals 14 residues. CDR3 sequence (DNA): TGCGCCAGCAGCTTGGCGCTAGGTCTAGAGACCCAGTACTTC. It specifies CASSLALGLETQYF.

The chain joins TRBV18 to TRBJ1-4, with 8 bases lining up with TRBD1. Trimming took 3 bases from V and 8 from J; bases not matched to a gene: 14. The CDR3 runs to 17 residues. Germline values: CDR1 KGHSH, CDR2 LQKENI. CDR3 sequence reads: CASSPVGKTGTGEKLFF. DNA of the CDR3: TGTGCCAGCTCACCTGTGGGGAAGACAGGGACAGGCGAAAAACTGTTTTTT.

The CDR3 region has the DNA TGCGCCAGCAGTGTTTTAGGCTTATCCGCCGGCTCTGGAAACACCATATATTTT. The encoded protein is CASSVLGLSAGSGNTIYF. The V and J genes are TRBV10-2 and TRBJ1-3; D not certain. The CDR3 is made up of 18 amino acids. Germline CDR1 reads WSHSY; CDR2 reads SAAADI. V was trimmed by 4 bases and J by 0 bases, leaving 19 bases between them.

V gene TRBV30 combines with J gene TRBJ1-3; D possibly corresponds to TRBD1 (6 bases). Per the germline V gene, CDR1 is GTSNPN and CDR2 is SVGIG (reference sequence). The CDR3 length is 13 residues. With 2 bases removed from V and 4 bases from J, the gap between germline ends came to 9 bases. The CDR3 loop reads CAWSPGQGNTIYF. The CDR3 DNA reads as TGTGCCTGGAGTCCGGGACAAGGAAACACCATATATTTT.

The J gene is TRBJ2-3, the V gene TRBV7-9; tentatively, D is TRBD1 (6 bases). Trimming pared 5 bases from V and 6 bases from J, leaving 15 bases between. This CDR3 contains 14 residues. Germline assignment: CDR1 SEHNR and CDR2 FQNEAQ (reference sequence). CDR3 bases: TGTGCCAGCAGCCCGCGGTGGGGGCCGGATACGCAGTATTTT. Encoded protein: CASSPRWGPDTQYF.

This clone was counted only a few times. The V call is TRBV12-3 or TRBV12-4, the J call TRBJ1-1; tentatively, D is TRBD1 (6 bases). This CDR3 is built from 13 residues. V shed 7 bases and J shed 8 bases, with 17 bases lying between them. CDR3 DNA sequence: TGTGCCAGCACCATTGACAGGTTTCGAGAAGCTTTCTTT. Its protein is CASTIDRFREAFF.

The chain has TRBV20-1 and TRBJ1-1; D is ambiguous. Trimming took off 3 bases at V and 0 bases at J, with 2 bases between the two ends. Germline V CDR1 and CDR2: DFQATT, SNEGSKA (reference sequence). This CDR3 contains 11 residues. CDR3 nucleotides: TGCAGTGCTAGCATGAACACTGAAGCTTTCTTT. It encodes CSASMNTEAFF.

The chain combines TRBV7-9 with TRBJ2-5, with 11 nucleotides matching TRBD1. V was pared by 8 bases and J by 5 bases, with 4 bases of the junction left unmatched. This CDR3 comprises 13 residues. From germline, CDR1 is SEHNR and CDR2 FQNEAQ (reference sequence). The CDR3 spells CASGQGAGETQYF. CDR3 coding DNA: TGTGCCAGCGGACAGGGGGCGGGGGAGACCCAGTACTTC.